The clone carrying this T cell receptor beta chain has a handful of counts. Its antigen is currently unknown. The sample belongs to a study of blood T cells in healthy people across ages. Study results and caveats: It was found that TCR beta diversity correlated strongly with the percentage of naive T cells.

A second PCR, run for about 7 to 11 cycles, used a sample-barcoded 5' primer plus a J-beta primer mix. TCRdb independently ran MiXCR on the 5' RACE reads; one entry per CDR3 protein. This table holds some 780,000 distinct CDR3 sequences, approximately 53% found once. The CDR3 is 14 residues long. V was clipped by 7 bases and J by 0 bases, with 10 bases between them. The germline CDR1 and CDR2 sequences are PRHDT and FYEKMQ (reference sequence). This chain connects TRBV13 to TRBJ2-4; D ambiguous. Sequenced sample: blood. This receptor was identified in a middle-aged man in good health. CDR3 amino acids: CASTPNGAKNIQYF. For the CDR3, the DNA is TGTGCCAGCACCCCCAACGGAGCCAAAAACATTCAGTACTTC.